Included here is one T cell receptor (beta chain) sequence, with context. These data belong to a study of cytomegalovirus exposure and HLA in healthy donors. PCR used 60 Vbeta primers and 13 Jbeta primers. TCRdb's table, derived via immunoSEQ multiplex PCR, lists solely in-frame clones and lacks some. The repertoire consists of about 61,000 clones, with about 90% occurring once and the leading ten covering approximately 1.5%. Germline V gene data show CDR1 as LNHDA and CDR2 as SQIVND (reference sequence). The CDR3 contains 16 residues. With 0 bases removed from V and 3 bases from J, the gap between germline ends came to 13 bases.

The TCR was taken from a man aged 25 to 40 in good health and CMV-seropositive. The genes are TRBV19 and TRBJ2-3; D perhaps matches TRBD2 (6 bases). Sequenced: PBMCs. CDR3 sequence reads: CASSIDGSGRTDTQYF. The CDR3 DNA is TGTGCCAGTAGTATAGACGGTAGCGGAAGGACAGATACGCAGTATTTT.